This entry features one T cell receptor (beta chain) sequence. This sample is drawn from a study of T cell responses to AZD1222 COVID-19 vaccine. This CDR3 has 14 residues. Germline CDR1 is SGHAT and CDR2 is FQNNGV. With 7 bases removed from V and 8 bases from J, the gap between germline ends came to 20 bases. Generated by immunoSEQ multiplex PCR, the TCRdb table keeps only in-frame clones and is missing some. Of 200,000 or so clones listed, about nine tenths are singletons. Sample: peripheral blood, taken on day 0 of AZD1222 vaccination. The V and J genes are TRBV11-2 and TRBJ1-2, with D possibly TRBD1 on 5 matching bases. The receptor was derived from an adult in good health. CDR3 nucleotide sequence: TGTGCCAGCACCACAACCCGGGGAGAGGGGGGCTACACCTTC. It codes for CASTTTRGEGGYTF.